This T cell receptor (beta chain) was sequenced in a study of glioma-infiltrating T cells (dated by TCRdb to about 2016). Turning to the overall study: Low-grade gliomas were represented by WHO grade II oligodendrogliomas or astrocytomas, and glioblastomas were represented by WHO grade IV tumors that were sampled at initial rather than recurrent diagnosis. Glioma patients received dexamethasone for six or fewer days before surgery. For blood libraries, the target was roughly 4- to 10-fold sequencing coverage of some 1 million peripheral T cells. Sequencing of TCR alpha- and beta-chain repertoires was performed on glioma tissue, on non-neoplastic brain tissue, and on matched peripheral blood mononuclear cells. To gauge divergence between tissue and blood T-cell populations, every tissue-infiltrating repertoire was compared against the peripheral blood repertoire from the same patient. The paired cohort comprised three low-grade glioma patients, about eight primary glioblastoma patients and three non-glioma patients contributing non-neoplastic brain tissue. Broader findings and caveats from the paper: Only a very small number of CDR3 sequences turned up in both tissue and blood, a result put down to high CDR3 diversity combined with limited sampling. Patients with low tissue-blood divergence were marked by a signature set of shared blood CDR3 motifs, and that set was depleted in highly divergent patients. VJ-independent divergence between tissue and blood was below expectation in non-neoplastic patients but above expectation in all gliomas, especially low-grade gliomas. Small numbers underpinned the group comparisons: roughly 8 glioblastoma patients, three low-grade glioma patients and three non-neoplastic patients.

Immediately after resection, surgical brain or tumor specimens were cryofrozen in liquid nitrogen, and peripheral blood cells were collected at the same time. The CDR3 measures 15 amino acids from cysteine to phenylalanine. Of all the DNA, just the CDR3 is kept, 45 bases in frame from base 1. V is cut back by 6 bases and J by 4 bases, with 8 bases in the junction unmatched. The germline V gene provides CDR1 MNHEY and CDR2 SVGEGT. The iRepertoire nested amplicon-rescue multiplex PCR (arm-PCR) platform was used to amplify TCR alpha and beta CDR3 regions from RNA. One-step reverse transcription and amplification used about 95-450 ng of tissue mRNA or PBMC total RNA as input. Following bead purification, Illumina adapters were added by a secondary multiplex PCR, and the libraries were gel-purified between 200 and 400 bp. Internal 6-nucleotide barcodes were carried by the libraries and were used for demultiplexing. Sequencing of libraries was performed on an Illumina MiSeq with 2x220 or 2x250 nucleotide paired-end reads. In the paper's pipeline: Paired reads were merged using FLASH 1.2.11 and aligned with BWA-MEM to the GRCh37 human genome, and TRA and TRB reads were then extracted. For V and J assignment, an IMGT-derived reference of cassette sequences and CDR3 motifs that included pseudogenes was used. Reads were translated in three frames, and productive CDR3s were defined as those with a C...FGXG motif and no stop codons. A clonotype was defined as a unique combination of a V-J cassette pair and a CDR3 amino acid sequence. Filtering of reads was based on Hamming distance, with the threshold set by the sequence error rate of each sample in mapped regions. Clones were called with MiXCR by TCRdb after fastp trimmed the public reads at Q25, and only in-frame beta chains were retained. A single entry per CDR3 protein holds the most common genes and DNA from its merged rows. TCRdb's processing, not the study's, gives the V and J calls here. The table for this sample lists roughly 350,000 distinct CDR3 sequences; approximately 42% of them were counted only once. Around 12% of the sample rests with the top ten.

Regarding this clonotype: Its antigen target is currently unknown. No base qualities exist here, and no much larger clone lies one base off it.

The sequencing sample was made of glioma tissue, nonneoplastic brain tissue, or PBMCs (not recorded which). The sequence joins TRBV6-2 or TRBV6-3 to TRBJ2-3, with 9 bases aligning to TRBD2. This TCR was recovered from a human donor with low-grade glioma or glioblastoma, undergoing nonglioma brain surgery, or in good health (not recorded which). The nucleotides read TGTGCCAGCAGCCTTGGCGGGAGGGCCGCAGATACGCAGTATTTT. Translated, this is CASSLGGRAADTQYF.